This T cell receptor (beta chain) stems from a study of TIL therapy for anti-PD-1-resistant metastatic lung cancer. Sequencing used immunoSEQ v3. Produced via immunoSEQ multiplex PCR; TCRdb's table is partial and in-frame only. The sample yields 45,000 to 75,000 clones, about nine tenths seen once. CDR1 and CDR2 (germline): SGHDT, YYEEEE. The CDR3 runs 15 residues. Trimming shortened V by 5 bases and J by 0 bases, and 12 bases separated the two germline ends. Time point in this sample: pre-treatment sample, taken before nivolumab and TIL therapy. The chain uses TRBV5-6 and TRBJ2-4; D is unclear. The sample in question was blood, obtained at baseline. This TCR was sampled from a person aged 30 to 80 with non-small cell lung cancer. The CDR3 nucleotides are TGTGCCAGCAGTTCCTTAGACGCAGCCAAAAACATTCAGTACTTC. As protein: CASSSLDAAKNIQYF.